The sequence of this T cell receptor (beta chain) was determined in a study of blood T cell repertoires in COVID-19. For the study at large: Sites across the United States, Italy and Spain contributed samples from acute and convalescent COVID-19. In each case, the material was cDNA or gDNA derived from T cells, B-cell-depleted T cells, or PBMCs.

CDR3 length: 14 amino acids. The V gene lost 2 bases and the J gene lost 3 bases, with 11 bases spanning the gap. CDR1 is MNHEY and CDR2 is SVGAGI in the germline V gene. Per the authors' pipeline: The authors estimated nucleated cell counts from reference gene primer amplification. The protocol was immunoSEQ multiplex PCR, while the TCRdb copy is restricted to in-frame clones and leaves out a portion. D and trimming come from the DNA, and the V and J calls and clone size come from that table. The profile covers around 240,000 clones, with more than 65% appearing a single time and roughly 1.4% taken by the ten largest.

The sequencing sample was made of peripheral blood. The receptor was isolated from a woman aged 40 to 50 who had recovered from COVID-19. This chain joins TRBV6-5 and TRBJ2-7; possibly TRBD2 for D (6 bases). The CDR3 loop is CASSYRDSFYEQYF. In DNA, the CDR3 is TGTGCCAGCAGTTACCGGGACTCTTTCTACGAGCAGTACTTC.